The 30 T cell receptor beta chains given below trace back to one sample, sequenced in a study of cytomegalovirus exposure and HLA in healthy donors. The PCR made use of 60 Vbeta and 13 Jbeta primers. TCRdb's copy holds only in-frame clones and misses some; the assay was immunoSEQ multiplex PCR. The sample comprises 85,000 to 95,000 clones, around 80% of which are singletons, and approximately 5.3% rests with the top ten. The sequenced sample consisted of PBMCs. The receptors stem from a man younger than 40 in good health and CMV-seropositive.

The J gene is TRBJ2-1, the V gene TRBV28; TRBD1 matches at 8 bases. From germline, CDR1 is MDHEN and CDR2 SYDVKM. The CDR3 is made up of 14 amino acids. V lost 5 bases to trimming and J lost 9 bases; unmatched junction nucleotides: 9. CDR3 sequence (DNA): TGTGCCAGCAGTCAAGGACAGGGCCCCCTTGAGCAGTTCTTC. Translating it yields CASSQGQGPLEQFF.

As DNA, the CDR3 is TGTGCCAGCTCACCCAAATCAGGGGATTACACCGGGGAGCTGTTTTTT. It codes for CASSPKSGDYTGELFF. This chain uses TRBV18 with TRBJ2-2; TRBD1 is a possible D gene (6 bases). The V gene's germline CDR1 is KGHSH and CDR2 LQKENI. Trimming shortened V by 3 bases and J by 3 bases, and 14 bases separated the two germline ends. The CDR3 is 16 residues long.

The chain employs TRBV6-6 and TRBJ1-2; TRBD1 aligns across 11 bases. The germline V gene encodes CDR1 MNHNY and CDR2 SVGAGI (reference sequence). V lost 6 bases to trimming and J lost 4 bases; unmatched junction nucleotides: 4. This CDR3 is built from 14 residues. The CDR3 here is CASSLGQGVYGYTF. The CDR3 nucleotides read TGTGCCAGCAGCCTGGGACAGGGGGTCTATGGCTACACCTTC.

This chain uses TRBV5-1 with TRBJ2-5; 7 bases align to TRBD1. Germline V lookup: CDR1 SGHRS, CDR2 YFSETQ. CDR3 size: 13 residues. The V and J ends lost 4 bases and 5 bases, in that order; junction bases with no gene match: 5. The CDR3 here is CASSDRVSETQYF. In DNA, the CDR3 is TGCGCCAGCAGCGACAGGGTTTCGGAGACCCAGTACTTC.

The table lists this clone with a few counts. The chain is built from TRBV5-1 and TRBJ1-3, with 10 bases lining up with TRBD1. In germline, CDR1 is SGHRS, CDR2 YFSETQ. J lost 3 bases, V lost 4 bases, and 4 bases had no gene match. The CDR3 is 15 residues long. The CDR3 is CASSPRDRGGNTIYF. The DNA for the CDR3 is TGCGCCAGCAGCCCTCGGGACAGGGGTGGAAACACCATATATTTT.

This clone was counted a single time. This chain uses TRBV4-2 with TRBJ1-1, with a tentative D call TRBD1 (6 bases). V was trimmed by 0 bases and J by 4 bases, leaving 12 bases between them. Looked up from germline, CDR1 is LGHNA and CDR2 is YNFKEQ. The CDR3 spans 15 residues. CDR3 sequence (DNA): TGTGCCAGCAGCCAAGATGGGGGCGGAGGCACTGAAGCTTTCTTT. This gives the protein CASSQDGGGGTEAFF.

The chain uses TRBV28 and TRBJ1-2; a possible D gene is TRBD1 (6 bases). Trimming removed 3 bases from V and 7 bases from J, with 12 bases in between. Germline V gene sequence: CDR1 MDHEN, CDR2 SYDVKM. This CDR3 region has 13 residues. CDR3 coding DNA: TGTGCCAGCAGTTTGCGGGCAGGGGTTGGCTACACCTTC. Protein: CASSLRAGVGYTF.

This sequence joins TRBV25-1 and TRBJ1-2; D uncertain. CDR1 MGHDK and CDR2 SYGVNS come from the germline V gene. CDR3 length: 14 residues. V dropped 1 base and J dropped 4 bases, with 10 bases sitting between them. The CDR3: CASSESGEGYGYTF. The CDR3 coding sequence is TGTGCCAGCAGTGAATCCGGGGAGGGCTATGGCTACACCTTC.

V usage is TRBV27 and J usage is TRBJ2-2; D is possibly TRBD1 (8 bases). Germline-derived CDR1 and CDR2 are MNHEY and SMNVEV (reference sequence). V lost 5 bases to trimming and J lost 4 bases, with 26 bases between them. The CDR3 is made up of 19 amino acids. This CDR3 reads CASSNRQGEAGQVTGELFF. Written as DNA, the CDR3 is TGTGCCAGCAGTAATCGACAGGGAGAAGCGGGACAGGTCACCGGGGAGCTGTTTTTT.

The V gene is TRBV7-2, the J gene TRBJ2-4; D is possibly TRBD1 (6 bases). Germline values: CDR1 SGHTA, CDR2 FQGNSA. Trimming shortened V by 3 bases and J by 6 bases, and 6 bases separated the two germline ends. The CDR3 consists of 12 residues. Written as DNA, the CDR3 is TGTGCCAGCAGCTTGGACAGAAACATTCAGTACTTC. This sequence encodes CASSLDRNIQYF.

V and J are TRBV14 and TRBJ1-6, with D tentatively TRBD1 (6 bases). The CDR3 is 16 residues long. Trimming removed 0 bases from V and 7 bases from J, with 13 bases in between. Germline V lookup: CDR1 SGHDN, CDR2 FVKESK. The CDR3, as DNA: TGTGCCAGCAGCCAAGAGTTGGGGGCGCGGAATTCACCCCTCCACTTT. It translates to CASSQELGARNSPLHF.

Only a few counts were recorded for this clone. The chain joins TRBV4-1 to TRBJ1-5; tentative D call: TRBD1 (6 bases). Trimming removed 1 base from V and 1 base from J, with 14 bases in between. The CDR3 has 17 residues. CDR1 MGHRA and CDR2 YSYEKL come from the germline V gene. DNA for the CDR3: TGCGCCAGCAGCCAAGTGGATATGGGGGCCAGCAATCAGCCCCAGCATTTT. Translation: CASSQVDMGASNQPQHF.

This clone was counted a single time. V usage is TRBV4-1 and J usage is TRBJ2-4, with 7 bases lining up with TRBD1. The CDR3 is made up of 17 amino acids. Germline V gene data show CDR1 as MGHRA and CDR2 as YSYEKL. Trimming at V came to 0 bases and at J to 0 bases, leaving 5 bases not matched to a gene. The CDR3 reads CASSQDSRGLAKNIQYF. The CDR3 DNA reads TGCGCCAGCAGCCAAGATTCGAGGGGGCTAGCCAAAAACATTCAGTACTTC.

The chain has TRBV30 and TRBJ2-1; 8 bases match TRBD2. Germline loops: CDR1 GTSNPN, CDR2 SVGIG (reference sequence). CDR3 length: 14 residues. V shed 2 bases, J shed 3 bases, and the junction held 3 bases outside the gene matches. In DNA form, the CDR3 reads TGTGCCTGGAGTAGGACTAGCCGCTACAATGAGCAGTTCTTC. Protein: CAWSRTSRYNEQFF.

This chain uses TRBV7-9 with TRBJ1-5; D may be TRBD1 (6 bases). CDR1 is SEHNR, CDR2 FQNEAQ, per germline (reference sequence). V was cut by 1 base and J by 5 bases, with 12 bases left in between. CDR3 length: 15 amino acids. The chain's CDR3 is CASSLDRGGYQPQHF. DNA for the CDR3: TGTGCCAGCAGCTTAGATCGGGGGGGCTATCAGCCCCAGCATTTT.

The chain has TRBV19 and TRBJ1-3, with D possibly matching TRBD1 (6 bases). Germline CDR1 reads LNHDA; CDR2 reads SQIVND (reference sequence). The CDR3 totals 15 residues. V lost 3 bases and J 2 bases, leaving 11 bases between the germline ends. Here the CDR3 reads CASSMGRGAGNTIYF. In DNA form, the CDR3 reads TGTGCCAGTAGTATGGGCAGGGGAGCTGGAAACACCATATATTTT. The full variable domain, in which reference TRBV19 and TRBJ1-3 provide the parts outside the CDR3, is DGGITQSPKYLFRKEGQNVTLSCEQNLNHDAMYWYRQDPGQGLRLIYYSQIVNDFQKGDIAEGYSVSREKKESFPLTVTSAQKNPTAFYLCASSMGRGAGNTIYFGEGSWLTVV.

The chain combines TRBV11-2 with TRBJ2-7; 13 positions agree with TRBD2. CDR1 and CDR2 from the germline V gene are SGHAT and FQNNGV. There are 15 residues in the CDR3. V was clipped by 5 bases and J by 4 bases; unmatched bases: 5. The DNA for the CDR3 is TGTGCCAGCAGCCGGACTAGCGGGGGAGCGTACGAGCAGTACGTC. This translates into CASSRTSGGAYEQYV.

V is TRBV4-2 and J is TRBJ2-1; D gene uncertain. Trimming removed 0 bases from V and 7 bases from J, with 7 bases in between. The CDR3 totals 13 residues. Germline CDR1 is LGHNA and CDR2 is YNFKEQ. The chain's CDR3 is CASSQDWQNEQFF. CDR3 in DNA: TGTGCCAGCAGCCAAGACTGGCAGAATGAGCAGTTCTTC.

This clone has a single count. The genes are TRBV4-1 and TRBJ2-1; maybe TRBD2 (6 bases). Germline CDR1 reads MGHRA; CDR2 reads YSYEKL. V was pared by 0 bases and J by 3 bases, with 12 bases between. This CDR3 comprises 16 residues. In nucleotides, the CDR3 is TGCGCCAGCAGCCAAGAGGGAGCGGGTCGCTACAATGAGCAGTTCTTC. Translation: CASSQEGAGRYNEQFF.

The chain is built from TRBV4-1 and TRBJ1-4; 7 nucleotides match TRBD1. Germline CDR1 is MGHRA and CDR2 is YSYEKL. The V gene end was trimmed by 6 bases and the J gene end by 5 bases; junction bases not matched to a gene: 6. This CDR3 region has 14 residues. CDR3 DNA: TGCGCCAGCAGAGTAGGGGGCGGAAATGAAAAACTGTTTTTT. Its translation is CASRVGGGNEKLFF.

This clone came up a few times. The genes are TRBV27 and TRBJ1-2; 8 nucleotides line up with TRBD1. This CDR3 is 13 amino acids long. The germline V gene has CDR1 MNHEY and CDR2 SMNVEV (reference sequence). J gave up 8 bases and V 3 bases, and 5 bases lay outside the gene matches. The chain's CDR3 is CASSLTGTGGYTF. The DNA for the CDR3 is TGTGCCAGCAGTTTGACAGGGACAGGAGGCTACACCTTC.

The genes are TRBV7-3 and TRBJ1-1; the match to TRBD1 covers 7 bases. In germline, CDR1 is SGHTA, CDR2 FQGTGA. V was pared by 5 bases and J by 0 bases, with 3 bases of the junction left unmatched. The CDR3 loop spans 14 amino acids. The CDR3 DNA is TGTGCCAGCAGCCCACAGGGGCTGAACACTGAAGCTTTCTTT. Amino acid sequence: CASSPQGLNTEAFF.

The rearrangement links TRBV7-3 to TRBJ2-3; tentatively, D is TRBD1 (6 bases). Between the trimmed V and J ends, which lost 2 bases and 6 bases, there was a span of 9 bases. There are 13 residues in the CDR3. The V gene's germline CDR1 is SGHTA and CDR2 FQGTGA. CDR3 residues: CASSLWGRDTQYF. As DNA, the CDR3 is TGTGCCAGCAGCTTATGGGGGCGGGATACGCAGTATTTT.

This clone has only one observation. This chain uses TRBV6-1 with TRBJ2-7, with D possibly matching TRBD1 (6 bases). CDR3 length equals 12 residues. The V gene's germline CDR1 is MNHNS and CDR2 SASEGT. Trimming pared 6 bases from V and 4 bases from J, leaving 10 bases between. The CDR3 coding sequence is TGTGCCAGCAGAGAACAGGGTTACGAGCAGTACTTC. The encoded protein is CASREQGYEQYF.

The V and J genes are TRBV18 and TRBJ2-4; D is undetermined. The germline V gene has CDR1 KGHSH and CDR2 LQKENI. Trimming pared 5 bases from V and 7 bases from J, leaving 15 bases between. This CDR3 region has 14 residues. The CDR3 coding sequence is TGTGCCAGCTCAAGAGCAGGTTCTGGGAACATTCAGTACTTC. This encodes CASSRAGSGNIQYF.

The chain combines TRBV27 with TRBJ2-6, with D unclear. This CDR3 contains 14 residues. Germline V CDR1 and CDR2: MNHEY, SMNVEV (reference sequence). The V end lost 3 bases, the J end lost 4 bases, and 7 bases lay between the germline ends. CDR3 region: CASSLAPGANVLTF. The CDR3 coding sequence is TGTGCCAGCAGTTTGGCACCAGGGGCCAACGTCCTGACTTTC.

This sequence joins TRBV9 and TRBJ2-5; weak D call: TRBD2 (6 bases). Per germline, CDR1 SGDLS and CDR2 YYNGEE. This CDR3 has 14 residues. Trimming pared 4 bases from V and 5 bases from J, leaving 15 bases between. The CDR3, as DNA: TGTGCCAGCAGCCCCCAAGTAGGAGGGGAGACCCAGTACTTC. Amino acids: CASSPQVGGETQYF.

The gene calls are TRBV5-1 and TRBJ2-1, with a possible D match to TRBD2 (6 bases). This CDR3 region has 15 residues. Trimming removed 3 bases from V and 3 bases from J, with 13 bases in between. Germline-derived CDR1 and CDR2 are SGHRS and YFSETQ. CDR3 residues: CASSSGDGNYNEQFF. In nucleotides, the CDR3 is TGCGCCAGCAGCTCGGGGGACGGGAACTACAATGAGCAGTTCTTC.

This clone came up a few times. CDR3 amino acids: CASSRTSGGVTDTQYF. Here the CDR3 DNA reads TGCGCCAGCAGCCGGACTAGCGGGGGGGTCACAGATACGCAGTATTTT. This chain uses TRBV5-1 with TRBJ2-3; TRBD2 matches 15 bases. This CDR3 is 16 amino acids long. Germline CDR1 and CDR2: SGHRS and YFSETQ. The V gene end was trimmed by 4 bases and the J gene end by 2 bases; junction bases not matched to a gene: 2.

The CDR3 DNA follows: TGTGCCAGCAGTATAAGGCCTAAGGGGAGAGGGGGCGATGGCTACACCTTC. It specifies CASSIRPKGRGGDGYTF. The chain combines TRBV2 with TRBJ1-2; 7 bases align to TRBD1. CDR1 and CDR2 from the germline V gene are SNHLY and FYNNEI. V shed 5 bases and J 6 bases; nucleotides not matched to a gene: 18. The CDR3 spans 17 residues.